These 9 T cell receptor beta chains were sequenced from one sample in a study of T cells after yellow fever vaccination. A single record per CDR3 protein comes from TCRdb applying MiXCR to the 5' RACE reads. The data contain just over 250,000 distinct CDR3 sequences, roughly 4.8% of them seen just once; the ten biggest clones take up roughly 3.5%. The specimen comprised CD4+ T cells sorted from PBMCs, sampled on the day of the yellow fever booster vaccination. Receptors were obtained from a man younger than 35 who received the YFV17D yellow fever vaccine.

This clonotype was recorded a few times. The chain recombines TRBV12-3 or TRBV12-4 with TRBJ2-1; weak D call: TRBD2 (6 bases). V was shortened by 4 bases and J by 10 bases, with 8 bases between the two germline ends. The CDR3 loop spans 11 amino acids. DNA for the CDR3: TGTGCCAGCAGTTGGAGGGGAGAGCAGTTCTTC. Amino acid sequence: CASSWRGEQFF.

This clonotype was counted many times. The chain uses TRBV7-9 and TRBJ1-6; D unresolved. Germline loops: CDR1 SEHNR, CDR2 FQNEAQ (reference sequence). Trimming removed 6 bases from V and 7 bases from J, with 10 bases in between. CDR3 length equals 13 residues. Here the CDR3 reads CASRYDANSPLHF. CDR3 DNA: TGTGCCAGCAGGTACGACGCGAATTCACCCCTCCACTTT.

The chain joins TRBV11-2 to TRBJ2-7; TRBD1 is a possible D gene (5 bases). V gave up 1 base and J gave up 5 bases, with 18 bases separating them. CDR3 length: 16 residues. CDR1 and CDR2 (germline): SGHAT, FQNNGV. CDR3 in DNA: TGTGCCAGCAGCTTAGGGTGGCGAGTGCAGGGTCACGAGCAGTACTTC. Protein: CASSLGWRVQGHEQYF.

This clonotype occurred a few times. The rearrangement links TRBV5-5 to TRBJ2-2; D may be TRBD1 (6 bases). Trimming pared 4 bases from V and 4 bases from J, leaving 14 bases between. Germline V gives CDR1 SGHKS, CDR2 YYEKEE (reference sequence). The CDR3 has 15 residues. The CDR3 region has the DNA TGTGCCAGCAGCGGGATACAGGGATTCACCGGGGAGCTGTTTTTT. This gives the protein CASSGIQGFTGELFF.

This clonotype was observed at least ten times. The V and J genes are TRBV12-3 or TRBV12-4 and TRBJ2-2; D call uncertain. The ends were cut back, 7 bases at V and 2 bases at J, with 8 bases in the middle. This CDR3 comprises 13 residues. The CDR3: CASTSPNTGELFF. CDR3 sequence (DNA): TGTGCCAGCACCAGCCCAAACACCGGGGAGCTGTTTTTT.

This clonotype was observed at least ten times. The chain is built from TRBV7-2 and TRBJ2-5; the D is unclear. This CDR3 has 14 residues. Germline assignment: CDR1 SGHTA and CDR2 FQGNSA. V lost 8 bases to trimming and J lost 5 bases, with 18 bases between them. In DNA form, the CDR3 reads TGTGCCAGCTCCCCGGCTCGGTCTTCCGAGACCCAGTACTTC. This gives the protein CASSPARSSETQYF.

This clonotype has a count of ten or more. The chain has TRBV4-2 and TRBJ2-2; TRBD2 aligns across 9 bases. CDR3 length equals 16 residues. Trimming cost V 4 bases and J 5 bases; bases outside gene matches: 8. Looked up from germline, CDR1 is LGHNA and CDR2 is YNFKEQ. CDR3 bases: TGTGCCAGCAGCCCCACCGCGGGGGGGCGAACCGGGGAGCTGTTTTTT. This gives the protein CASSPTAGGRTGELFF.

This clonotype has more than one count but fewer than ten. This sequence joins TRBV20-1 and TRBJ2-2; D is perhaps TRBD1 (6 bases). The germline V gene encodes CDR1 DFQATT and CDR2 SNEGSKA (reference sequence). The CDR3 totals 13 residues. Deletions cut 4 bases from V and 7 bases from J, with 13 bases between. As DNA, the CDR3 is TGCAGTGCTACATGGGGGCTCGACGGGGAGCTGTTTTTT. Its translation is CSATWGLDGELFF.

Many counts were recorded for this clonotype. This sequence joins TRBV28 and TRBJ1-1, with TRBD1 matching over 7 bases. The CDR3 is 17 residues long. V was pared by 9 bases and J by 3 bases, with 19 bases of the junction left unmatched. Germline V gene sequence: CDR1 MDHEN, CDR2 SYDVKM. This chain's CDR3 is CASHTTGANSGDTEAFF. DNA of the CDR3: TGTGCCAGTCACACCACAGGGGCTAACTCCGGAGACACTGAAGCTTTCTTT.